The rows below give T cell receptor beta chains drawn from one sample of a study of shared clonotypes between healthy human individuals. TCRdb's table, derived via immunoSEQ multiplex PCR, lists solely in-frame clones and lacks some. This sample has millions of clones; about 92% occur once, and the top ten carry around 1.7%. The sequencing input was naive CD8+ T cells from PBMCs. Receptor source: a man younger than 35 in good health. Some clones in this sample may be carry-over from other donors' samples. Both conserved end residues are part of each CDR3. Fields, in order: J gene, V gene, clone size, D gene, CDR3 DNA, CDR3 protein. D genes are given only for firm matches. The size of a clone is reported for some rows only, either as once, few or many, or as a class for expanded clones.

j_gene: TRBJ1-1; v_gene: TRBV9; abundance: -; d_gene: -; CDR3nt: TGTGCCAGCGGGAACGGCGGGGGGGCATGGTCTTTCTTT; CDR3aa: CASGNGGGAWSFF
j_gene: TRBJ2-5; v_gene: TRBV19; abundance: -; d_gene: -; CDR3nt: TGTGCCAGTAGTATGGGGGCGCCAGAGACCCAGTACTTC; CDR3aa: CASSMGAPETQYF
j_gene: TRBJ2-7; v_gene: TRBV5-4; abundance: -; d_gene: TRBD2; CDR3nt: TGTGCCAGCAGCGGGGGAGGGCCTGGGGGAGAGCAGTACTTC; CDR3aa: CASSGGGPGGEQYF
j_gene: TRBJ1-1; v_gene: TRBV13; abundance: -; d_gene: -; CDR3nt: TGTGCCAGCAGCTCCGGCCGACAGATCGAAGCTTTCTTT; CDR3aa: CASSSGRQIEAFF
j_gene: TRBJ2-4; v_gene: TRBV5-6; abundance: -; d_gene: TRBD1; CDR3nt: TGTGCCAGCAGCTTCCATTTGGACAGGAGAGAAAACATTCAGTACTTC; CDR3aa: CASSFHLDRRENIQYF
j_gene: TRBJ2-1; v_gene: TRBV28; abundance: -; d_gene: -; CDR3nt: TGTGCCAGCACGCCGCGGGTCCCCCTGGGGGATGAGCAGTTCTTC; CDR3aa: CASTPRVPLGDEQFF
j_gene: TRBJ2-3; v_gene: TRBV27; abundance: -; d_gene: -; CDR3nt: TGTGCCAGCACCCCGGTTCGGGTCACGGGCACAGATACGCAGTATTTT; CDR3aa: CASTPVRVTGTDTQYF
j_gene: TRBJ2-1; v_gene: TRBV6-6; abundance: -; d_gene: TRBD1; CDR3nt: TGTGCCAGCAGCCCCGACAGGGGCGGCGATGAGCAGTTCTTC; CDR3aa: CASSPDRGGDEQFF
j_gene: TRBJ2-2; v_gene: TRBV28; abundance: -; d_gene: TRBD2; CDR3nt: TGTGCCAGCAGCCACGCCTTAGCGGGAAGGACCGGGGAGCTGTTTTTT; CDR3aa: CASSHALAGRTGELFF
j_gene: TRBJ1-1; v_gene: TRBV6-1; abundance: -; d_gene: -; CDR3nt: TGTGCCAGCAGAATTCCCAGCCTGAACACTGAAGCTTTCTTT; CDR3aa: CASRIPSLNTEAFF
j_gene: TRBJ1-1; v_gene: TRBV1; abundance: -; d_gene: -; CDR3nt: TGCACCAGCAGCCAAGATGAGGCTGACGGAAAGAACACTGAAGCTTTCTTT; CDR3aa: CTSSQDEADGKNTEAFF
j_gene: TRBJ2-3; v_gene: TRBV9; abundance: -; d_gene: -; CDR3nt: TGTGCCAGCAGCCCCGGGGCGGGTCTTAGCACAGATACGCAGTATTTT; CDR3aa: CASSPGAGLSTDTQYF
j_gene: TRBJ2-2; v_gene: TRBV5-1; abundance: -; d_gene: -; CDR3nt: TGCGCCAGCAGCTTGTTGTTTAGCGGGGAGCTGTTTTTT; CDR3aa: CASSLLFSGELFF
j_gene: TRBJ2-3; v_gene: TRBV9; abundance: -; d_gene: -; CDR3nt: TGTGCCAGCAGCACCCCGCTGGAGGGGAGCACAGATACGCAGTATTTT; CDR3aa: CASSTPLEGSTDTQYF
j_gene: TRBJ2-1; v_gene: TRBV27; abundance: -; d_gene: TRBD2; CDR3nt: TGTGCCAGCAGTGTAGCGGGAGGGCCTTTAACCGAATACAATGAGCAGTTCTTC; CDR3aa: CASSVAGGPLTEYNEQFF
j_gene: TRBJ2-5; v_gene: TRBV27; abundance: -; d_gene: TRBD2; CDR3nt: TGTGCCAGCAGTTTCTTAGCGGGAGTCGGAGAGACCCAGTACTTC; CDR3aa: CASSFLAGVGETQYF
j_gene: TRBJ2-1; v_gene: TRBV21-1; abundance: -; d_gene: -; CDR3nt: TGTGCCAGCAGCACCTTAAGACTAGCGGGAAAGTTGGGGGACAATGAGCAGTTCTTC; CDR3aa: CASSTLRLAGKLGDNEQFF
j_gene: TRBJ2-2; v_gene: TRBV5-1; abundance: -; d_gene: -; CDR3nt: TGCGCCAGCAGCTTCGCCCCGGACACCGGGGAGCTGTTTTTT; CDR3aa: CASSFAPDTGELFF
j_gene: TRBJ1-2; v_gene: TRBV11-1; abundance: -; d_gene: -; CDR3nt: TGTGCCAGCAGCTTAGGTCCCGGGACAAGCTATGGCTACACCTTC; CDR3aa: CASSLGPGTSYGYTF
j_gene: TRBJ2-7; v_gene: TRBV27; abundance: -; d_gene: TRBD1; CDR3nt: TGTGCCAGCAGTTTCACAGGGGACAGCTCCTACGAGCAGTACTTC; CDR3aa: CASSFTGDSSYEQYF
j_gene: TRBJ2-7; v_gene: TRBV7-9; abundance: -; d_gene: -; CDR3nt: TGTGCCAGCAGCTTAGCGGGAGTGGGGAGAGACGAGCAGTACTTC; CDR3aa: CASSLAGVGRDEQYF
j_gene: TRBJ2-4; v_gene: TRBV7-3; abundance: -; d_gene: -; CDR3nt: TGTGCCAGCAGCGTTAAGGCCACAGTGGGGGCTATTAACAAAAACATTCAGTACTTC; CDR3aa: CASSVKATVGAINKNIQYF
j_gene: TRBJ2-2; v_gene: TRBV6-5; abundance: -; d_gene: -; CDR3nt: TGTGCCAGCAGCTTGGGGTTCGGGGAGCTGTTTTTT; CDR3aa: CASSLGFGELFF
j_gene: TRBJ1-5; v_gene: TRBV6-6; abundance: few; d_gene: -; CDR3nt: TGTGCCAGCAGTTACTCAGTGGGAAGCAATCAGCCCCAGCATTTT; CDR3aa: CASSYSVGSNQPQHF
j_gene: TRBJ2-1; v_gene: TRBV28; abundance: -; d_gene: -; CDR3nt: TGTGCCAGCAGTTCATTAGGTAGATACAATGAGCAGTTCTTC; CDR3aa: CASSSLGRYNEQFF
j_gene: TRBJ1-5; v_gene: TRBV6-1; abundance: -; d_gene: -; CDR3nt: TGTGCCAGCAGTGATGACAAAAATCAGCCCCAGCATTTT; CDR3aa: CASSDDKNQPQHF
j_gene: TRBJ2-7; v_gene: TRBV7-3; abundance: -; d_gene: TRBD2; CDR3nt: TGTGCCAGCAGCCCCACCGGACTAGCATTCAACGAGCAGTACTTC; CDR3aa: CASSPTGLAFNEQYF
j_gene: TRBJ2-7; v_gene: TRBV4-3; abundance: once; d_gene: -; CDR3nt: TGCGCCAGCAGCCAAGATGGAGGGGGGCCCTACGAGCAGTACTTC; CDR3aa: CASSQDGGGPYEQYF
j_gene: TRBJ2-7; v_gene: TRBV4-1; abundance: -; d_gene: -; CDR3nt: TGCGCCAGCAGCCAAGGCTTGAGAGGCTACGAGCAGTACTTC; CDR3aa: CASSQGLRGYEQYF
j_gene: TRBJ2-7; v_gene: TRBV5-6; abundance: -; d_gene: -; CDR3nt: TGTGCCAGCAGCTTATTCGAGACCTTCGAGCAGTACTTC; CDR3aa: CASSLFETFEQYF
j_gene: TRBJ2-7; v_gene: TRBV7-6; abundance: -; d_gene: -; CDR3nt: TGTGCCAGCAGCTTAGGCCCCGCCGGCGAGCAGTACTTC; CDR3aa: CASSLGPAGEQYF
j_gene: TRBJ2-1; v_gene: TRBV9; abundance: -; d_gene: -; CDR3nt: TGTGCCAGCAGCGGAATTCTATGGGGGAATGAGCAGTTCTTC; CDR3aa: CASSGILWGNEQFF
j_gene: TRBJ1-1; v_gene: TRBV5-1; abundance: -; d_gene: TRBD1; CDR3nt: TGCGCCAGCAGCGGAGGGACAGGGGTGAAGAACACTGAAGCTTTCTTT; CDR3aa: CASSGGTGVKNTEAFF
j_gene: TRBJ2-7; v_gene: TRBV27; abundance: once; d_gene: -; CDR3nt: TGTGCCAGCAGTCGTGATTATACCTACGAGCAGTACTTC; CDR3aa: CASSRDYTYEQYF
j_gene: TRBJ2-4; v_gene: TRBV6-1; abundance: -; d_gene: -; CDR3nt: TGTGCCAGCAGTGAATTAGACTGGGACATTCAGTACTTC; CDR3aa: CASSELDWDIQYF
j_gene: TRBJ2-1; v_gene: TRBV7-9; abundance: -; d_gene: TRBD1; CDR3nt: TGTGCCAGCAGCAAAACCGGGACAGGGGGATACAATGAGCAGTTCTTC; CDR3aa: CASSKTGTGGYNEQFF
j_gene: TRBJ2-7; v_gene: TRBV9; abundance: -; d_gene: -; CDR3nt: TGTGCCAGCAGCGTGGGGTCGGGGGATATCGAGCAGTACTTC; CDR3aa: CASSVGSGDIEQYF
j_gene: TRBJ2-4; v_gene: TRBV4-1; abundance: -; d_gene: TRBD2; CDR3nt: TGCGCCAGCAGCCAAGATGCATTCTTTGGGACTAGCGGGAAGGGGGGCAAAAACATTCAGTACTTC; CDR3aa: CASSQDAFFGTSGKGGKNIQYF
j_gene: TRBJ2-5; v_gene: TRBV9; abundance: -; d_gene: TRBD2; CDR3nt: TGTGCCAGCAGCTCTCGAAGACTAGCGGGAGACACGGAGACCCAGTACTTC; CDR3aa: CASSSRRLAGDTETQYF
j_gene: TRBJ2-2; v_gene: TRBV4-1; abundance: -; d_gene: -; CDR3nt: TGCGCCAGCAGCCAAGGTTCCGGGGAGCTGTTTTTT; CDR3aa: CASSQGSGELFF
j_gene: TRBJ2-7; v_gene: TRBV28; abundance: -; d_gene: TRBD2; CDR3nt: TGTGCCAGCAGTTTAACTGGGCGGGAGATCGACGAGCAGTACTTC; CDR3aa: CASSLTGREIDEQYF
j_gene: TRBJ2-1; v_gene: TRBV6-1; abundance: -; d_gene: TRBD1; CDR3nt: TGTGCCAGCAGTGAATCCAGGGGGCTGTATGAGCAGTTCTTC; CDR3aa: CASSESRGLYEQFF
j_gene: TRBJ1-5; v_gene: TRBV5-6; abundance: -; d_gene: -; CDR3nt: TGTGCCAGCAGCTCCGCAGGGGATCAGCCCCAGCATTTT; CDR3aa: CASSSAGDQPQHF
j_gene: TRBJ2-2; v_gene: TRBV28; abundance: -; d_gene: TRBD1; CDR3nt: TGTGCCAGCAGACCAGGGGGCACCGGGGAGCTGTTTTTT; CDR3aa: CASRPGGTGELFF
j_gene: TRBJ2-7; v_gene: TRBV5-6; abundance: -; d_gene: TRBD2; CDR3nt: TGTGCCAGCACGACAACCGGGACTACCGTCCACGAGCAGTACTTC; CDR3aa: CASTTTGTTVHEQYF
j_gene: TRBJ2-1; v_gene: TRBV7-9; abundance: -; d_gene: -; CDR3nt: TGTGCCGTCCCCGGGGGACGGGTACAGTGGAATGAGCAGTTCTTC; CDR3aa: CAVPGGRVQWNEQFF
j_gene: TRBJ2-4; v_gene: TRBV19; abundance: -; d_gene: TRBD1; CDR3nt: TGTGCCAGTTCAGCCGGACAGGGGGCGTACATTCAGTACTTC; CDR3aa: CASSAGQGAYIQYF
j_gene: TRBJ2-3; v_gene: TRBV7-6; abundance: -; d_gene: TRBD2; CDR3nt: TGTGCCAGCAGCTCCTTAGCGGGAGTTACCTCCAATACGCAGTATTTT; CDR3aa: CASSSLAGVTSNTQYF
j_gene: TRBJ2-1; v_gene: TRBV7-2; abundance: -; d_gene: -; CDR3nt: TGTGCCAGCAGCTTCTTACTAGCAATGGGCTATGAGCAGTTCTTC; CDR3aa: CASSFLLAMGYEQFF
j_gene: TRBJ1-1; v_gene: TRBV27; abundance: once; d_gene: -; CDR3nt: TGTGCCAGCAGTTTTTCCTTAGGGGGCACTGAAGCTTTCTTT; CDR3aa: CASSFSLGGTEAFF
j_gene: TRBJ1-1; v_gene: TRBV9; abundance: -; d_gene: -; CDR3nt: TGTGCCAGCAGCGCGCTACAGGGAACCGAAGCTTTCTTT; CDR3aa: CASSALQGTEAFF
j_gene: TRBJ2-2; v_gene: TRBV2; abundance: -; d_gene: TRBD2; CDR3nt: TGTGCCAGCAGTGAACGGGGGGGCACAACGAACACCGGGGAGCTGTTTTTT; CDR3aa: CASSERGGTTNTGELFF